The next 25 T cell receptor beta chains were all read from a single sample in a study of blood T cell repertoires in COVID-19. Some clones are missing from TCRdb's copy, which holds only in-frame ones; the method was immunoSEQ multiplex PCR. This sample has about 350,000 clones, with about 88% found just once. Material: PBMCs or T cells enriched from blood (not recorded which). These TCRs come from a woman aged 25 to 39 who had recovered from COVID-19.

The rearrangement uses TRBV21-1 and TRBJ2-1; TRBD2 is taken as the D call from the table, unchecked against the DNA. TRBV21-1 is listed as a pseudogene. This CDR3 has 8 amino acids. CDR3 residues: CASSKEIF. The CDR3 DNA reads as TGTGCCAGCAGCAAGGAGATCTTC.

This clone was detected once. The J gene is TRBJ1-5, the V gene TRBV19, with D possibly TRBD1 on 6 matching bases. Looked up from germline, CDR1 is LNHDA and CDR2 is SQIVND (reference sequence). The CDR3 totals 17 residues. Trimming removed 3 bases at V and 0 bases at J, with 15 bases between. This CDR3 is CASSITDRSYSNQPQHF. CDR3 DNA sequence: TGTGCCAGTAGTATTACAGACAGGAGTTATAGCAATCAGCCCCAGCATTTT.

The chain is built from TRBV5-1 and TRBJ2-7; TRBD2 aligns across 8 bases. This CDR3 region has 14 residues. Trimming removed 6 bases from V and 2 bases from J; junction bases left unmatched: 7. Germline CDR1 reads SGHRS; CDR2 reads YFSETQ. The chain's CDR3 is CASKAASGPYEQYF. The DNA of the CDR3 is TGCGCCAGCAAGGCGGCTAGCGGGCCCTACGAGCAGTACTTC. The variable domain in full, with the rest retrieved from reference TRBV5-1 and TRBJ2-7, is KAGVTQTPRYLIKTRGQQVTLSCSPISGHRSVSWYQQTPGQGLQFLFEYFSETQRNKGNFPGRFSGRQFSNSRSEMNVSTLELGDSALYLCASKAASGPYEQYFGPGTRLTVT.

The chain links TRBV10-3 to TRBJ2-7, with 7 bases aligning to TRBD1. There are 15 residues in the CDR3. The ends lost 0 bases at V and 2 bases at J; junction bases unmatched: 4. Germline V gives CDR1 ENHRY, CDR2 SYGVKD. The CDR3 is CAISESDRDPYEQYF. DNA of the CDR3: TGTGCCATCAGTGAGTCCGACAGGGATCCCTACGAGCAGTACTTC.

The rearrangement uses TRBV19 and TRBJ1-5; TRBD1 might be the D (6 bases). The V end was cut by 9 bases, the J end by 5 bases, with 14 bases between. The CDR3 extends over 13 amino acids. In germline, CDR1 is LNHDA, CDR2 SQIVND (reference sequence). For the CDR3, the DNA is TGTGCCAGGGCCGGGACATGGGATCAGCCCCAGCATTTT. It codes for CARAGTWDQPQHF.

The genes are TRBV4-3 and TRBJ2-1, with a possible D match to TRBD2 (7 bases). Trimming removed 0 bases from V and 4 bases from J, with 13 bases in between. Germline V CDR1 and CDR2: LGHNA, YSLEER. CDR3 length: 16 residues. This chain's CDR3 is CASSQDPGGLYNEQFF. The DNA for the CDR3 is TGCGCCAGCAGCCAAGATCCCGGGGGGCTATACAATGAGCAGTTCTTC.

The chain joins TRBV28 to TRBJ1-2; 11 nucleotides match TRBD1. The CDR3 extends over 15 amino acids. The germline gives CDR1 MDHEN, CDR2 SYDVKM. The V segment lost 7 bases and the J segment 8 bases; nucleotides outside the gene matches: 12. CDR3 nucleotides: TGTGCCAGCACGGGGACCGGGACAGGGGGTAGGGGCTACACCTTC. Protein product: CASTGTGTGGRGYTF.

This chain joins TRBV16 and TRBJ2-3; 8 positions match TRBD1. V lost 0 bases to trimming and J lost 2 bases; unmatched junction nucleotides: 1. CDR1 and CDR2 (germline): KGHSY, FQNENV. The CDR3 has 15 residues. The CDR3 bases are TGTGCCAGCAGCCAATCCCAGGGGGCCACAGATACGCAGTATTTT. It yields the protein CASSQSQGATDTQYF.

The genes are TRBV12-5 and TRBJ2-7; 10 positions match TRBD2. The ends lost 0 bases at V and 2 bases at J; junction bases unmatched: 1. Germline loops: CDR1 LGHNT, CDR2 FRNRAP. The CDR3 extends over 15 amino acids. The CDR3 reads CASGLVAGGAYEQYF. CDR3 bases: TGTGCTAGTGGTTTGGTAGCGGGGGGGGCCTACGAGCAGTACTTC.

In the case of this clone: This specimen includes other DNA sequences encoding the same CDR3. The V gene is TRBV28, the J gene TRBJ2-2, with D possibly being TRBD1 (6 bases). Germline V gene sequence: CDR1 MDHEN, CDR2 SYDVKM. Between the trimmed V and J ends, which lost 4 bases and 5 bases, there was a span of 8 bases. CDR3 length: 13 amino acids. The CDR3 spells CASSSTGTGELFF. The CDR3 DNA follows: TGTGCCAGCAGTTCCACAGGGACCGGGGAGCTGTTTTTT.

Concerning this clone: Other nucleotide sequences from this sample produce the same CDR3. CDR3 protein: CASSLGGDQPQHF. The CDR3 nucleotides are TGCGCCAGCAGCTTGGGCGGGGACCAGCCCCAGCATTTT. The V call is TRBV5-1, the J call TRBJ1-5; a possible D gene is TRBD1 (5 bases). Deletions cut 0 bases from V and 7 bases from J, with 8 bases between. Germline V gene lookup returns CDR1 SGHRS and CDR2 YFSETQ. This CDR3 has 13 amino acids.

This clone was recorded a few times. The rearrangement uses TRBV5-4 and TRBJ1-2; D is perhaps TRBD1 (5 bases). The V end was cut by 3 bases, the J end by 5 bases, with 14 bases between. This CDR3 is built from 14 residues. The germline CDR1 and CDR2 sequences are SGHNT and YYREEE (reference sequence). Here the CDR3 DNA reads TGTGCCAGCAGCTGGGGAGGGGAGGAGTATGGCTACACCTTC. This translates into CASSWGGEEYGYTF.

The gene calls are TRBV9 and TRBJ1-2, with TRBD1 identical over 7 bases. CDR3 length: 15 residues. Unmatched junction bases numbered 3, after V lost 0 bases and J lost 1 base. CDR1 and CDR2 (germline): SGDLS, YYNGEE. The CDR3 is CASSVEAGGNYGYTF. In DNA, the CDR3 is TGTGCCAGCAGCGTAGAGGCAGGGGGTAACTATGGCTACACCTTC.

The chain couples TRBV15 to TRBJ2-3; weak D call: TRBD2 (6 bases). In germline, CDR1 is LNHNV, CDR2 YYDKDF (reference sequence). V was trimmed by 2 bases and J by 6 bases, leaving 18 bases between them. This CDR3 is 16 amino acids long. The CDR3 DNA reads as TGTGCCACCAGCAGAACACCACGGGACTCATGGGATACGCAGTATTTT. Protein sequence: CATSRTPRDSWDTQYF.

The chain combines TRBV29-1 with TRBJ2-7; 8 positions agree with TRBD2. Unmatched junction bases numbered 0, after V lost 6 bases and J lost 2 bases. The CDR3 has 11 residues. The germline CDR1 and CDR2 sequences are SQVTM and ANQGSEA. The CDR3 reads CSVRGAYEQYF. Written as DNA, the CDR3 is TGCAGCGTGCGGGGGGCCTACGAGCAGTACTTC.

The chain carries TRBV15 and TRBJ2-1; TRBD2 matches at 11 bases. The CDR3 runs to 16 residues. Germline assignment: CDR1 LNHNV and CDR2 YYDKDF (reference sequence). The J segment lost 3 bases and the V segment lost 5 bases, leaving 6 bases of the junction unmatched. This chain's CDR3 is CATSGNSGGGYNEQFF. The CDR3 coding sequence is TGTGCCACCAGCGGTAATAGCGGGGGGGGCTACAATGAGCAGTTCTTC.

The chain links TRBV30 to TRBJ1-3; D remains ambiguous. Germline CDR1 reads GTSNPN; CDR2 reads SVGIG (reference sequence). The V and J ends lost 3 bases and 3 bases respectively, with 15 bases between them. The length of the CDR3 is 15 residues. The CDR3 loop reads CAWSLAQALGNTIYF. CDR3 DNA: TGTGCCTGGAGCCTGGCGCAGGCGCTTGGAAACACCATATATTTT.

This clone came up once. The chain employs TRBV3-1 (or the pseudogene TRBV3-2) and TRBJ1-1, with D unclear. V was trimmed by 7 bases and J by 1 base, leaving 13 bases between them. CDR3 length: 14 residues. CDR1 and CDR2 (germline): LGHDT, YNNKEL (reference sequence). CDR3 in amino acids: CASTLNAGNTEAFF. For the CDR3, the DNA is TGTGCCAGCACCCTTAACGCAGGGAACACTGAAGCTTTCTTT.

V and J are TRBV28 and TRBJ2-5; 11 bases are shared with TRBD1. V gave up 2 bases and J gave up 4 bases; unmatched junction bases: 12. In germline, CDR1 is MDHEN, CDR2 SYDVKM. There are 18 residues in the CDR3. The CDR3 bases are TGTGCCAGCAGTTTACATCCGGGACAGGGGGATAGTCGAGAGACCCAGTACTTC. This gives the protein CASSLHPGQGDSRETQYF.

This clone was observed a single time. The chain carries TRBV6-5 and TRBJ1-5; 8 nucleotides agree with TRBD1. V dropped 4 bases and J dropped 2; count of bases not matched to a gene: 7. Germline V gene sequence: CDR1 MNHEY, CDR2 SVGAGI. The CDR3 runs to 16 residues. The CDR3 protein is CASSSQGDMGNQPQHF. The CDR3 region has the DNA TGTGCCAGCAGTTCACAGGGGGATATGGGCAATCAGCCCCAGCATTTT.

V usage is TRBV18 and J usage is TRBJ2-2, with 7 bases fitting TRBD1. The germline V gene encodes CDR1 KGHSH and CDR2 LQKENI. CDR3 length equals 19 residues. The ends lost 3 bases at V and 0 bases at J; junction bases unmatched: 13. CDR3 sequence: CASSPTRGQAFPNTGELFF. The CDR3, as DNA: TGTGCCAGCTCACCTACCAGAGGACAGGCTTTTCCGAACACCGGGGAGCTGTTTTTT.

This chain connects TRBV12-5 to TRBJ1-2; 7 nucleotides line up with TRBD1. V was pared by 3 bases and J by 2 bases, with 9 bases of the junction left unmatched. This CDR3 has 16 residues. CDR1 is LGHNT, CDR2 FRNRAP, per germline. The CDR3 loop is CASGFQGQVPNYGYTF. Here the CDR3 DNA reads TGTGCTAGTGGTTTCCAAGGACAGGTACCAAACTATGGCTACACCTTC.

This chain links TRBV9 with TRBJ2-3, with D perhaps matching TRBD1 (6 bases). Trimming removed 5 bases from V and 2 bases from J, with 15 bases in between. This CDR3 contains 15 residues. Germline lookup yields CDR1 SGDLS and CDR2 YYNGEE. CDR3: CASSYRQAPTDTQYF. For the CDR3, the DNA is TGTGCCAGCAGTTACCGACAGGCCCCCACAGATACGCAGTATTTT.

The chain carries TRBV11-3 and TRBJ2-2; 7 positions match TRBD1. Germline CDR1 SGHNT, CDR2 YENEEA. The CDR3 has 17 residues. The V segment lost 5 bases and the J segment 4 bases; nucleotides outside the gene matches: 13. For the CDR3, the DNA is TGTGCCAGCAGCCACCACCCGACAGGGAGTGGCACCGGGGAGCTGTTTTTT. The encoded protein is CASSHHPTGSGTGELFF.

The chain joins TRBV7-9 to TRBJ2-5, with 9 bases matching TRBD1. This CDR3 spans 14 amino acids. Per the germline V gene, CDR1 is SEHNR and CDR2 is FQNEAQ (reference sequence). Trimming cost V 3 bases and J 5 bases; bases outside gene matches: 4. This chain's CDR3 is CASSLWTGEETQYF. The CDR3 DNA follows: TGTGCCAGCAGCTTGTGGACAGGGGAGGAGACCCAGTACTTC.